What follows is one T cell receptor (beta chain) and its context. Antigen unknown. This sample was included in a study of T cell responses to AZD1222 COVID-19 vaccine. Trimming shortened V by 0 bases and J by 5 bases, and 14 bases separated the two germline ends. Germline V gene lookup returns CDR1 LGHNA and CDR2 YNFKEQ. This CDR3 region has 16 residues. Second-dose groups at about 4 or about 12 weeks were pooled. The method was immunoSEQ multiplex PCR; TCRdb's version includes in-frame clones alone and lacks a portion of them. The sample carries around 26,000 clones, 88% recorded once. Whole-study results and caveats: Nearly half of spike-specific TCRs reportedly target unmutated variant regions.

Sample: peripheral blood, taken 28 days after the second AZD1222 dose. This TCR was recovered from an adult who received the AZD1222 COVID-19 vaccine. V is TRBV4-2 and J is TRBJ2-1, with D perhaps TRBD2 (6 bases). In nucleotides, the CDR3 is TGTGCCAGCAGCCAAGATCAGGCGGGACCAAACAATGAGCAGTTCTTC. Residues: CASSQDQAGPNNEQFF.